The clone carrying this T cell receptor beta chain was recorded many times. Germline V gene sequence: CDR1 LNHDA, CDR2 SQIVND (reference sequence). The CDR3 runs to 13 residues. Trimming cost V 5 bases and J 8 bases, with 12 bases left between them. This specimen comes from a study of T cells in Graves' hyperthyroidism and ophthalmopathy. Regions amplified from RNA transcripts were the TCR beta CDR3 regions. RT-PCR in the first round (using the HTBI primer set) targeted the TCR CDR3. TCRdb processed the multiplex PCR reads anew with MiXCR; each CDR3 protein has one entry. This sample yields around 690,000 distinct CDR3 sequences, of which roughly 17% are seen a single time; about 16% belongs to the top ten.

The sequencing sample was made of blood. V gene TRBV19 combines with J gene TRBJ1-4; D is uncertain. This TCR came from a man over 45 with Graves' hyperthyroidism. CDR3 sequence reads: CASSPRLGEKLFF. As DNA, the CDR3 is TGTGCCAGTAGTCCCCGATTGGGCGAAAAACTGTTTTTT.